This T cell receptor (beta chain) was profiled in a study of blood T cell repertoires in COVID-19. Study information: Acute and convalescent COVID-19 samples came from the United States, Italy and Spain. The cDNA or gDNA used as material had been derived from T cells, B-cell-depleted T cells, or PBMCs.

The CDR3 totals 13 residues. Germline assignment: CDR1 ENHRY and CDR2 SYGVKD. V gave up 7 bases and J gave up 2 bases, with 12 bases separating them. The authors' processing: Reference gene primer amplification in the assay estimated nucleated cell counts. TCRdb's table, derived via immunoSEQ multiplex PCR, lists solely in-frame clones and lacks some. V and J calls and clone size follow that table, whereas D and trimming were derived from the DNA. The table records around 200,000 clones, approximately 91% of them present only once. Sequencing was performed on peripheral blood. This TCR came from a man aged 25-40 years with acute or convalescent COVID-19. V gene TRBV10-3 combines with J gene TRBJ2-7; maybe TRBD1 (6 bases). CDR3 protein: CAIKGDTTYEQYF. The DNA for the CDR3 is TGTGCCATCAAGGGGGACACCACCTACGAGCAGTACTTC.